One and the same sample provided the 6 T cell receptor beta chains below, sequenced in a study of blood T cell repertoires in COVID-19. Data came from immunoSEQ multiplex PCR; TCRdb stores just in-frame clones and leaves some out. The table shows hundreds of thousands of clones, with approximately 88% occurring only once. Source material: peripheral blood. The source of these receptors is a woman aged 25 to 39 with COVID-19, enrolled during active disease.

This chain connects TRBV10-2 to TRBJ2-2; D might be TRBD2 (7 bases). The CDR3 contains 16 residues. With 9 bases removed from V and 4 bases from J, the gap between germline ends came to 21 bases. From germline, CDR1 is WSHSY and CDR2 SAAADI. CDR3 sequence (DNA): TGCGCCAGTCGAGAGCGGGGCATGGGGGCCACCGGGGAGCTGTTTTTT. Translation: CASRERGMGATGELFF.

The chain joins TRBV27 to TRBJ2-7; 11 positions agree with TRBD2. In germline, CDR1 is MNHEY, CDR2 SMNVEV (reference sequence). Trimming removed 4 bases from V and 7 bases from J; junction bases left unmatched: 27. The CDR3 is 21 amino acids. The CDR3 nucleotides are TGTGCCAGCAGTTGGGGAACGACAGCTCTCCTAATTAGCGGGAGGGCCAAAGAGCAGTACGTC. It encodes CASSWGTTALLISGRAKEQYV.

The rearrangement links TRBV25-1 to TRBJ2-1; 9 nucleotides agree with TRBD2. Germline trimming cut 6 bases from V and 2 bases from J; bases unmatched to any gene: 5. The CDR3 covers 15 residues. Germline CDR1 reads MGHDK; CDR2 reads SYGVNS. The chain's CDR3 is CASRSIAGAYNEQFF. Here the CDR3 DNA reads TGTGCCAGCAGGTCGATAGCGGGAGCCTACAATGAGCAGTTCTTC.

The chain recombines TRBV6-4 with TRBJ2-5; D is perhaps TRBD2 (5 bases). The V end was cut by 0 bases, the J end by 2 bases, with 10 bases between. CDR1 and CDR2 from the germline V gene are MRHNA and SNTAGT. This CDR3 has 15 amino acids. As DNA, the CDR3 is TGTGCCAGCAGTGACTCGGAGCGGCCACAAGAGACCCAGTACTTC. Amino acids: CASSDSERPQETQYF.

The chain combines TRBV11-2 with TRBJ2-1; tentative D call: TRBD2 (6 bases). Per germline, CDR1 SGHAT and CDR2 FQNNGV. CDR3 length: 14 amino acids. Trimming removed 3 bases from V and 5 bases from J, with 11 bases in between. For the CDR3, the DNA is TGTGCCAGCAGCTTCAGCGGGTCCGACAATGAGCAGTTCTTC. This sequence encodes CASSFSGSDNEQFF.

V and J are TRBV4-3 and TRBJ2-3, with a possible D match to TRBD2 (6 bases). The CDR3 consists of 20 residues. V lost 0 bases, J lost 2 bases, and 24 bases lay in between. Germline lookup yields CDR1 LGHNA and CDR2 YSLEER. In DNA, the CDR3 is TGCGCCAGCAGCCAAGATCGTCGAACGGGAGATATACAATACACAGATACGCAGTATTTT. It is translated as CASSQDRRTGDIQYTDTQYF.